Reported below is one T cell receptor beta chain. The data originate from a study of OX40 agonist ivuxolimab in advanced cancers. The V gene end was trimmed by 5 bases and the J gene end by 2 bases; junction bases not matched to a gene: 12. CDR1 SGHAT and CDR2 FQNNGV come from the germline V gene. This CDR3 comprises 19 residues. Using immunoSEQ multiplex PCR, the repertoire was profiled, and TCRdb retains in-frame clones only, with some absent. The data contain approximately 69,000 clones, 86% of them singletons. The clonotype comes from an adult with an advanced solid tumor such as melanoma, head and neck, liver or kidney cancer. The V gene is TRBV11-2, the J gene TRBJ2-2, with 12 bases fitting TRBD2. The sample in question was CD4+ or CD8+ T cells sorted from blood, obtained in a trial of the OX40 agonist ivuxolimab. This CDR3 is CASSERVSTSGSNTGELFF. DNA for the CDR3: TGTGCCAGCAGCGAGAGGGTATCGACTAGCGGGAGTAACACCGGGGAGCTGTTTTTT.